The 28 T cell receptor beta chains below all came from one sample that was sequenced in a study of cytomegalovirus exposure and HLA in healthy donors. PCR was performed using 60 Vbeta and 13 Jbeta primers. Sequencing used immunoSEQ multiplex PCR; TCRdb keeps in-frame clones, though not all of them. The table has around 150,000 clones, around 80% seen once. Sequences were obtained from PBMCs. The source is a man younger than 40 in good health and CMV-seropositive.

V is TRBV11-2 and J is TRBJ2-4; TRBD1 aligns across 11 bases. J lost 7 bases, V lost 6 bases, and 2 bases had no gene match. CDR1 and CDR2 from the germline V gene are SGHAT and FQNNGV. This CDR3 has 13 residues. This CDR3 is CASRRTGGNIQYF. The DNA of the CDR3 is TGTGCCAGCAGACGGACAGGGGGCAACATTCAGTACTTC.

This chain joins TRBV18 and TRBJ2-7; TRBD1 aligns across 9 bases. CDR3 length equals 18 residues. V was clipped by 1 base and J by 5 bases; unmatched bases: 15. Germline loops: CDR1 KGHSH, CDR2 LQKENI. The CDR3 protein is CASSPLAGQGFGVNEQYF. The CDR3 DNA reads as TGTGCCAGCTCACCACTCGCGGGACAGGGATTTGGGGTCAACGAGCAGTACTTC.

As concerns this clone: Relative to the germline gene, one junction end is altered; a read error may explain this. The genes are TRBV6-1 and TRBJ2-3; possible D gene TRBD1, 5 bases. From germline, CDR1 is MNHNS and CDR2 SASEGT. This CDR3 contains 15 residues. CDR3 protein: CASSGGLLGTDTQCF. CDR3 in DNA: TGTGCCAGCAGTGGGGGCCTCTTAGGCACAGATACGCAGTGTTTT.

The chain is built from TRBV7-9 and TRBJ2-7, with D uncertain. Germline CDR1 reads SEHNR; CDR2 reads FQNEAQ (reference sequence). The CDR3 sequence is 13 residues long. Deletions cut 3 bases from V and 3 bases from J, with 9 bases between. The CDR3 protein is CASSLGSIYEQYF. The CDR3 nucleotides are TGTGCCAGCAGCTTGGGCTCTATCTACGAGCAGTACTTC.

The gene calls are TRBV7-2 and TRBJ2-7, with 11 nucleotides matching TRBD2. Germline V gene data show CDR1 as SGHTA and CDR2 as FQGNSA. The CDR3 spans 15 residues. V was pared by 1 base and J by 3 bases, with 2 bases of the junction left unmatched. The CDR3 loop is CASSLGLAGGYEQYF. The CDR3 DNA reads as TGTGCCAGCAGCTTAGGTCTAGCGGGAGGCTACGAGCAGTACTTC.

The V call is TRBV6-1, the J call TRBJ2-7; D gene ambiguous. V shed 5 bases and J shed 0 bases, with 8 bases lying between them. Per germline, CDR1 MNHNS and CDR2 SASEGT. The CDR3 has 13 amino acids. CDR3 coding DNA: TGTGCCAGCAGTCATGACTTCTCCTACGAGCAGTACTTC. Its protein is CASSHDFSYEQYF.

This chain uses TRBV6-5 with TRBJ1-6; 7 positions match TRBD1. J gave up 10 bases and V 3 bases, and 9 bases lay outside the gene matches. CDR1 and CDR2 (germline): MNHEY, SVGAGI. CDR3 length: 15 residues. This CDR3 reads CASSYLRGVKSPLHF. CDR3 sequence (DNA): TGTGCCAGCAGTTATCTCAGGGGGGTAAAATCACCCCTCCACTTT.

The chain joins TRBV9 to TRBJ2-3; D may be TRBD2 (6 bases). The germline V gene has CDR1 SGDLS and CDR2 YYNGEE. Trimming took off 0 bases at V and 3 bases at J, with 11 bases between the two ends. This CDR3 region has 15 residues. CDR3 region: CASSVGRGRTDTQYF. As DNA, the CDR3 is TGTGCCAGCAGCGTAGGAAGAGGGAGGACAGATACGCAGTATTTT.

CDR3 bases: TGTGCCAGCGAGGCCGTAGAGACCCAGTACTTC. As protein: CASEAVETQYF. The chain combines TRBV2 with TRBJ2-5, with unresolved D. Trimming pared 8 bases from V and 4 bases from J, leaving 8 bases between. This CDR3 is built from 11 residues. Germline V gene lookup returns CDR1 SNHLY and CDR2 FYNNEI.

The rearrangement joins TRBV4-2 to TRBJ2-5, with 8 bases aligning to TRBD2. CDR1 is LGHNA and CDR2 is YNFKEQ in the germline V gene. Trimming cost V 0 bases and J 5 bases; bases outside gene matches: 8. This CDR3 contains 16 residues. The CDR3 nucleotides read TGTGCCAGCAGCCAAGATCTAACTAGCGGCGTGGAGACCCAGTACTTC. Translated, it gives CASSQDLTSGVETQYF.

V gene TRBV4-3 combines with J gene TRBJ1-1; 8 bases match TRBD1. Germline CDR1 reads LGHNA; CDR2 reads YSLEER. J gave up 1 base and V 4 bases, and 2 bases lay outside the gene matches. The CDR3 is 14 residues long. The CDR3 DNA reads as TGCGCCAGCAGCCCCGGACAGGGGAACACTGAAGCTTTCTTT. Amino acid sequence: CASSPGQGNTEAFF.

This chain uses TRBV7-9 with TRBJ2-1; 8 bases line up with TRBD2. V shed 5 bases and J 6 bases; nucleotides not matched to a gene: 9. Per germline, CDR1 SEHNR and CDR2 FQNEAQ (reference sequence). This CDR3 has 15 amino acids. The CDR3, as DNA: TGTGCCAGCAGCCGCTCCGGGACTAGGACCAATGAGCAGTTCTTC. Protein product: CASSRSGTRTNEQFF.

Only one count was recorded for this clone. The chain carries TRBV2 and TRBJ2-3; 8 bases agree with TRBD2. The ends lost 1 base at V and 4 bases at J; junction bases unmatched: 4. CDR1 is SNHLY and CDR2 is FYNNEI in the germline V gene. CDR3 length equals 15 residues. The CDR3: CASSEGGRFPDTQYF. The CDR3, as DNA: TGTGCCAGCAGTGAAGGCGGGAGGTTTCCAGATACGCAGTATTTT.

This sequence joins TRBV7-9 and TRBJ2-7; 9 bases are shared with TRBD2. V gave up 4 bases and J gave up 7 bases; unmatched junction bases: 8. The length of the CDR3 is 14 residues. Germline CDR1 reads SEHNR; CDR2 reads FQNEAQ (reference sequence). CDR3 DNA: TGTGCCAGCAGCTCTAGCGGGAAGCACGGGGAGCAGTACTTC. It yields the protein CASSSSGKHGEQYF. Filled out from reference TRBV7-9 and TRBJ2-7, the complete variable domain reads DTGVSQNPRHKITKRGQNVTFRCDPISEHNRLYWYRQTLGQGPEFLTYFQNEAQLEKSRLLSDRFSAERPKGSFSTLEIQRTEQGDSAMYLCASSSSGKHGEQYFGPGTRLTVT.

The V call is TRBV27, the J call TRBJ2-7; tentatively, D is TRBD1 (5 bases). Trimming removed 6 bases at V and 6 bases at J, with 9 bases between. The CDR3 runs to 11 residues. Germline V gives CDR1 MNHEY, CDR2 SMNVEV (reference sequence). CDR3 protein: CASRADSEQYF. In DNA form, the CDR3 reads TGTGCCAGCAGGGCCGACAGCGAGCAGTACTTC.

V gene TRBV2 combines with J gene TRBJ1-4; D remains unclear. The CDR3 is 16 residues long. Germline loops: CDR1 SNHLY, CDR2 FYNNEI. Trimming took off 0 bases at V and 5 bases at J, with 13 bases between the two ends. This chain's CDR3 is CASSEARPGANEKLFF. DNA for the CDR3: TGTGCCAGCAGTGAAGCCCGGCCGGGAGCGAATGAAAAACTGTTTTTT.

The chain uses TRBV27 and TRBJ2-7; 7 nucleotides line up with TRBD1. Germline V gene data show CDR1 as MNHEY and CDR2 as SMNVEV (reference sequence). V was pared by 6 bases and J by 1 base, with 3 bases of the junction left unmatched. The CDR3 loop spans 13 amino acids. CDR3 bases: TGTGCCAGCAGCCGACAGGGTTCCTACGAGCAGTACTTC. It is translated as CASSRQGSYEQYF.

The chain joins TRBV18 to TRBJ1-1, with 7 bases that match TRBD1. V shed 3 bases and J 3 bases; nucleotides not matched to a gene: 10. Germline V gene sequence: CDR1 KGHSH, CDR2 LQKENI. CDR3 length: 16 residues. CDR3 coding DNA: TGTGCCAGCTCACCGCGGAATTACCAGGGGGACACTGAAGCTTTCTTT. The encoded protein is CASSPRNYQGDTEAFF.

The genes are TRBV6-5 and TRBJ1-2; 7 bases align to TRBD1. The germline V gene encodes CDR1 MNHEY and CDR2 SVGAGI. CDR3 size: 13 residues. With V trimmed by 6 bases and J by 6 bases, 7 bases remained unmatched. CDR3 nucleotides: TGTGCCAGCAGAGACAGGGTCATGGATGGCTACACCTTC. Amino acids: CASRDRVMDGYTF.

V gene TRBV30 combines with J gene TRBJ2-3, with D unresolved. Trimming pared 3 bases from V and 0 bases from J, leaving 13 bases between. Germline lookup yields CDR1 GTSNPN and CDR2 SVGIG (reference sequence). The CDR3 covers 15 residues. CDR3 in DNA: TGTGCCTGGAGGCGCGCGGCGCTGAGCACAGATACGCAGTATTTT. This translates into CAWRRAALSTDTQYF. The full variable domain, in which reference TRBV30 and TRBJ2-3 provide the parts outside the CDR3, is SQTIHQWPATLVQPVGSPLSLECTVEGTSNPNLYWYRQAAGRGLQLLFYSVGIGQISSEVPQNLSASRPQDRQFILSSKKLLLSDSGFYLCAWRRAALSTDTQYFGPGTRLTVL.

The chain links TRBV28 to TRBJ2-7; the match to TRBD1 covers 8 bases. Trimming removed 5 bases from V and 7 bases from J; junction bases left unmatched: 16. Germline-derived CDR1 and CDR2 are MDHEN and SYDVKM. CDR3 length: 16 residues. CDR3 nucleotides: TGTGCCAGCAGTCGGGCCTGGACAGGGTCCTTCGGGGAGCAGTACTTC. It encodes CASSRAWTGSFGEQYF.

The chain is built from TRBV29-1 and TRBJ1-1; the match to TRBD1 covers 9 bases. Germline-derived CDR1 and CDR2 are SQVTM and ANQGSEA. This CDR3 contains 13 residues. V shed 5 bases and J 4 bases; nucleotides not matched to a gene: 5. This CDR3 is CSVSGTGPTEAFF. The CDR3 DNA follows: TGCAGCGTTTCGGGGACAGGGCCCACTGAAGCTTTCTTT.

The chain has TRBV5-1 and TRBJ1-1, with D perhaps TRBD1 (5 bases). This CDR3 spans 16 amino acids. The germline CDR1 and CDR2 sequences are SGHRS and YFSETQ. V shed 1 base and J shed 5 bases, with 18 bases lying between them. The CDR3 protein is CASSLWGGEGGTEAFF. CDR3 DNA: TGCGCCAGCAGCTTGTGGGGGGGAGAGGGAGGTACTGAAGCTTTCTTT.

This chain connects TRBV9 to TRBJ2-3; 11 bases map to TRBD2. The V and J ends lost 4 bases and 5 bases, in that order; junction bases with no gene match: 15. The CDR3 loop spans 18 amino acids. CDR1 SGDLS and CDR2 YYNGEE come from the germline V gene. The CDR3, as DNA: TGTGCCAGCAGCACACCCCTCTTAGCGGGGGGGCCCCAAGATACGCAGTATTTT. Its protein product is CASSTPLLAGGPQDTQYF.

The V gene is TRBV29-1, the J gene TRBJ1-2; D is possibly TRBD1 (6 bases). In germline, CDR1 is SQVTM, CDR2 ANQGSEA. The CDR3 spans 17 residues. Trimming pared 1 base from V and 0 bases from J, leaving 18 bases between. The CDR3 region is CSVEVLAGDYPNYGYTF. CDR3 DNA: TGCAGCGTTGAAGTTTTGGCAGGGGACTACCCTAACTATGGCTACACCTTC.

This chain connects TRBV6-6 to TRBJ2-1; maybe TRBD1 (5 bases). CDR3 length equals 14 residues. Trimming removed 6 bases at V and 8 bases at J, with 17 bases between. Germline CDR1 reads MNHNY; CDR2 reads SVGAGI (reference sequence). CDR3 DNA sequence: TGTGCCAGCAGCTCCGACAGTTTAGGAGATGAGCAGTTCTTC. Its translation is CASSSDSLGDEQFF.

The chain joins TRBV30 to TRBJ1-1, with D possibly TRBD1 on 6 matching bases. The ends were cut back, 3 bases at V and 4 bases at J, with 12 bases in the middle. Germline V gene lookup returns CDR1 GTSNPN and CDR2 SVGIG (reference sequence). This CDR3 has 13 amino acids. In nucleotides, the CDR3 is TGTGCCTGGAGGCTCTTAGGGGGCACTGAAGCTTTCTTT. It codes for CAWRLLGGTEAFF.

This clone was counted a single time. V usage is TRBV15 and J usage is TRBJ2-2, with TRBD1 matching over 9 bases. CDR3 length equals 20 residues. CDR1 is LNHNV and CDR2 is YYDKDF in the germline V gene (reference sequence). V gave up 1 base and J gave up 7 bases; unmatched junction bases: 19. CDR3 sequence (DNA): TGTGCCACCAGCAGAGTACGACCTTGGGACAGGGAGTCGATCTTCGGGGAGCTGTTTTTT. Translation gives CATSRVRPWDRESIFGELFF. The complete variable domain, with remaining parts taken from reference TRBV15 and TRBJ2-2, reads DAMVIQNPRYQVTQFGKPVTLSCSQTLNHNVMYWYQQKSSQAPKLLFHYYDKDFNNEADTPDNFQSRRPNTSFCFLDIRSPGLGDTAMYLCATSRVRPWDRESIFGELFFGEGSRLTVL.